A single sample gave rise to the 28 T cell receptor beta chains below, sequenced in a study of stem cell transplantation in POMP-related autoinflammatory disease (TCRdb year 2021). The time point label here, explained by the study, means: before hematopoietic stem cell transplant. The receptor library was made with the immunoSEQ multiplex PCR assay. The table was pulled from immuneACCESS by TCRdb, which kept in-frame rearrangements only. Such tables lose some clones; where checked, under half of the loss comes from unresolved V genes, and the rest has no known cause. The table for this sample lists tens of thousands of clones; approximately 85% of them were counted only once. The ten largest clones represent around 2.4% of the sample. The specimen comprised CD4+ T cells from PBMCs, sampled before stem cell transplantation. These receptors were taken from a human donor with POMP-related autoinflammation and immune dysregulation (PRAID).

This chain connects TRBV5-4 to TRBJ2-7, with D unresolved. CDR3 length equals 11 residues. V lost 7 bases, J lost 3 bases, and 8 bases lay in between. Germline CDR1 SGHNT, CDR2 YYREEE (reference sequence). The CDR3 DNA is TGTGCCAGCGGGCCAGGCTACGAGCAGTACTTC. Protein product: CASGPGYEQYF.

This clone has a handful of counts. This chain uses TRBV5-1 with TRBJ1-1; TRBD1 matches 7 bases. CDR1 is SGHRS and CDR2 is YFSETQ in the germline V gene. This CDR3 contains 17 residues. V dropped 2 bases and J dropped 0; count of bases not matched to a gene: 10. The CDR3 spells CASSLPGGDRLNTEAFF. The CDR3 DNA reads as TGCGCCAGCAGCTTACCCGGAGGGGACAGATTGAACACTGAAGCTTTCTTT. The variable domain in full, with the rest retrieved from reference TRBV5-1 and TRBJ1-1, is KAGVTQTPRYLIKTRGQQVTLSCSPISGHRSVSWYQQTPGQGLQFLFEYFSETQRNKGNFPGRFSGRQFSNSRSEMNVSTLELGDSALYLCASSLPGGDRLNTEAFFGQGTRLTVV.

The chain couples TRBV7-6 to TRBJ2-7; 7 bases match TRBD2. V shed 0 bases and J 5 bases; nucleotides not matched to a gene: 4. The CDR3 loop spans 14 amino acids. Germline CDR1 and CDR2: SGHVS and FNYEAQ. CDR3 loop: CASSLAGGPHEQYF. CDR3 bases: TGTGCCAGCAGCTTAGCGGGAGGGCCACACGAGCAGTACTTC.

This chain links TRBV29-1 with TRBJ1-1; 7 bases are a match to TRBD1. The length of the CDR3 is 16 residues. V lost 3 bases and J lost 4; bases outside the gene matches: 14. CDR1 is SQVTM, CDR2 ANQGSEA, per germline. The CDR3 region has the DNA TGCAGCGTTGAGGGGACGGAGACAGGGTTGCGCACTGAAGCTTTCTTT. Translated, it gives CSVEGTETGLRTEAFF. The full variable domain, completed using reference TRBV29-1 and TRBJ1-1, is SAVISQKPSRDICQRGTSLTIQCQVDSQVTMMFWYRQQPGQSLTLIATANQGSEATYESGFVIDKFPISRPNLTFSTLTVSNMSPEDSSIYLCSVEGTETGLRTEAFFGQGTRLTVV.

The table lists this clone with a few counts. The chain links TRBV7-3 to TRBJ2-1, with D perhaps given as TRBD1 or TRBD2 (6 bases each). CDR1 and CDR2 from the germline V gene are SGHTA and FQGTGA. The CDR3 totals 15 residues. Deletions cut 4 bases from V and 3 bases from J, with 13 bases between. In nucleotides, the CDR3 is TGTGCCAGCAGCTCGGAGGGGGGCCTCTACAATGAGCAGTTCTTC. Residues: CASSSEGGLYNEQFF.

This clone occurred once. The genes are TRBV2 and TRBJ2-7, with TRBD2 identical over 9 bases. Germline CDR1 and CDR2: SNHLY and FYNNEI. J was trimmed by 0 bases and V by 6 bases; bases with no gene match: 9. This CDR3 is 16 amino acids long. CDR3 DNA: TGTGCCAGCAGCAAACTTTCTAGCGGGATCTCCTACGAGCAGTACTTC. Translating it yields CASSKLSSGISYEQYF.

This clone was observed a single time. V is TRBV7-3 and J is TRBJ2-3, with 8 bases aligning to TRBD2. Germline loops: CDR1 SGHTA, CDR2 FQGTGA. The CDR3 contains 13 residues. Germline trimming cut 5 bases from V and 8 bases from J; bases unmatched to any gene: 6. The CDR3 reads CASSPPGRGTQYF. The CDR3 DNA follows: TGTGCCAGCAGCCCCCCCGGGAGGGGTACGCAGTATTTT.

This chain uses TRBV5-4 with TRBJ2-3; D is uncertain. The CDR3 runs 15 residues. From germline, CDR1 is SGHNT and CDR2 YYREEE (reference sequence). Trimming stripped 2 bases from V and 6 bases from J, with 16 bases between. Here the CDR3 DNA reads TGTGCCAGCAGCTTAGAGTTCCTCCGGGCCGATACGCAGTATTTT. This codes for CASSLEFLRADTQYF.

The gene calls are TRBV5-1 and TRBJ2-6; TRBD1 matches at 7 bases. Trimming took 3 bases from V and 2 from J; bases not matched to a gene: 2. The CDR3 loop spans 15 amino acids. The germline V gene has CDR1 SGHRS and CDR2 YFSETQ. The CDR3 bases are TGCGCCAGCAGCTATGGGACAGCTGGGGCCAACGTCCTGACTTTC. It specifies CASSYGTAGANVLTF.

The V and J genes are TRBV10-2 and TRBJ2-7; 7 positions match TRBD1. Germline V gene data show CDR1 as WSHSY and CDR2 as SAAADI. Germline trimming cut 6 bases from V and 0 bases from J; bases unmatched to any gene: 5. The CDR3 spans 14 residues. In DNA form, the CDR3 reads TGCGCCAGCAGGGTACAGGGGAACTCCTACGAGCAGTACTTC. Translated: CASRVQGNSYEQYF.

This clone was counted a single time. CDR3 bases: TGCGCCAGCAGCCAAAAAACGCCTAGGGGGACAGGGGATACCTACGAGCAGTACTTC. Translation: CASSQKTPRGTGDTYEQYF. V and J are TRBV4-1 and TRBJ2-7; 10 bases match TRBD1. The CDR3 runs 19 residues. With 2 bases clipped from V and 2 bases from J, the junction kept 15 bases outside the gene matches. Germline CDR1 reads MGHRA; CDR2 reads YSYEKL.

This chain joins TRBV29-1 and TRBJ2-5; no definite D call. V was cut by 5 bases and J by 3 bases, with 13 bases left in between. The CDR3 consists of 13 residues. The germline V gene has CDR1 SQVTM and CDR2 ANQGSEA. The CDR3 loop is CSVSMVGKETQYF. The CDR3 bases are TGCAGCGTTTCGATGGTGGGCAAAGAGACCCAGTACTTC.

Only one count was recorded for this clone. V usage is TRBV28 and J usage is TRBJ1-2; TRBD1 matches 7 bases. J gave up 4 bases and V 3 bases, and 8 bases lay outside the gene matches. The V gene's germline CDR1 is MDHEN and CDR2 SYDVKM. CDR3 length: 15 residues. CDR3 protein: CASSFGRGTVYGYTF. CDR3 sequence (DNA): TGTGCCAGCAGTTTTGGCCGAGGGACAGTCTATGGCTACACCTTC.

This clone has a handful of counts. The genes are TRBV5-1 and TRBJ1-2, with a possible D match to TRBD1 (5 bases). Germline-derived CDR1 and CDR2 are SGHRS and YFSETQ. V was clipped by 0 bases and J by 6 bases, with 15 bases between them. The length of the CDR3 is 15 residues. CDR3 coding DNA: TGCGCCAGCAGCTTGGAGGGGCCCGGGGGTGATGGCTACACCTTC. Translating gives CASSLEGPGGDGYTF.

The chain employs TRBV5-1 and TRBJ1-5; maybe TRBD1 (5 bases). V lost 4 bases and J 0 bases, leaving 23 bases between the germline ends. The CDR3 is 19 residues long. CDR1 and CDR2 (germline): SGHRS, YFSETQ. The CDR3 DNA sequence: TGCGCCAGCAGCCTCGCAGGGATGAAGGGGAAGGCTAGCAATCAGCCCCAGCATTTT. Amino acid sequence: CASSLAGMKGKASNQPQHF.

The chain has TRBV2 and TRBJ2-3; possible D gene TRBD1, 6 bases. Germline CDR1 is SNHLY and CDR2 is FYNNEI. The V end was cut by 7 bases, the J end by 1 base, with 15 bases between. CDR3 length: 15 residues. CDR3 bases: TGTGCCAGCACCCTACAGGGAACCCGCACAGATACGCAGTATTTT. Its translation is CASTLQGTRTDTQYF.

The J gene is TRBJ1-5, the V gene TRBV5-1; a possible D gene is TRBD1 (5 bases). Trimming removed 0 bases from V and 1 base from J, with 14 bases in between. The CDR3 has 17 amino acids. Per the germline V gene, CDR1 is SGHRS and CDR2 is YFSETQ. The CDR3: CASSLGAGRFSNQPQHF. The CDR3 DNA reads TGCGCCAGCAGCTTGGGGGCAGGGCGGTTCAGCAATCAGCCCCAGCATTTT.

V is TRBV7-6 and J is TRBJ2-5; D is possibly TRBD1 (7 bases). Trimming removed 4 bases at V and 7 bases at J, with 19 bases between. This CDR3 region has 15 residues. Germline V gene sequence: CDR1 SGHVS, CDR2 FNYEAQ. The CDR3 loop is CASSSGGSMGATQYF. DNA for the CDR3: TGTGCCAGCAGCTCAGGGGGGAGTATGGGGGCGACCCAGTACTTC. The full variable domain, its missing parts supplied by reference TRBV7-6 and TRBJ2-5, is GAGVSQSPRYKVTKRGQDVALRCDPISGHVSLYWYRQALGQGPEFLTYFNYEAQQDKSGLPNDRFSAERPEGSISTLTIQRTEQRDSAMYRCASSSGGSMGATQYFGPGTRLLVL.

The CDR3 DNA reads as TGTGCCAGCAGAGACGACAGTAACACTGAAGCTTTCTTT. Its protein product is CASRDDSNTEAFF. This chain connects TRBV2 to TRBJ1-1; possibly TRBD1 for D (5 bases). This CDR3 contains 13 residues. Germline loops: CDR1 SNHLY, CDR2 FYNNEI. Trimming left V 6 bases short and J 2 bases short, with 10 bases between.

The rearrangement joins TRBV6-4 to TRBJ1-1; the D gene is possibly TRBD1 (6 bases). This CDR3 comprises 13 residues. Trimming shortened V by 6 bases and J by 5 bases, and 13 bases separated the two germline ends. CDR1 MRHNA and CDR2 SNTAGT come from the germline V gene. CDR3 bases: TGTGCCAGCAGGCTGGACAGCTGGACTGAAGCTTTCTTT. Translation: CASRLDSWTEAFF.

The chain combines TRBV15 with TRBJ2-7, with D maybe TRBD2 (6 bases). This CDR3 spans 15 amino acids. CDR1 and CDR2 from the germline V gene are LNHNV and YYDKDF (reference sequence). V was trimmed by 0 bases and J by 4 bases, leaving 13 bases between them. CDR3 bases: TGTGCCACCAGCAGAGATAGACTAGGGATTTACGAGCAGTACTTC. It is translated as CATSRDRLGIYEQYF.

The J gene is TRBJ2-1, the V gene TRBV7-9, with D possibly being TRBD1 or TRBD2 (5 bases each). This CDR3 has 13 amino acids. V dropped 5 bases and J dropped 3 bases, with 8 bases sitting between them. Germline CDR1 and CDR2: SEHNR and FQNEAQ (reference sequence). The CDR3 DNA follows: TGTGCCAGCAGCGGGGACGGCTACAATGAGCAGTTCTTC. This codes for CASSGDGYNEQFF.

The chain recombines TRBV7-3 with TRBJ2-5, with no clear D. CDR1 SGHTA and CDR2 FQGTGA come from the germline V gene. This CDR3 has 14 amino acids. Trimming took off 2 bases at V and 5 bases at J, with 12 bases between the two ends. The CDR3 reads CASSLQAQGETQYF. The CDR3 DNA is TGTGCCAGCAGCTTACAGGCTCAAGGGGAGACCCAGTACTTC.

This clone was detected only a few times. In DNA form, the CDR3 reads TGCGCCAGCAGCTTGGGACATAACTATGGCTACACCTTC. Translating it yields CASSLGHNYGYTF. This sequence joins TRBV5-1 and TRBJ1-2, with D unclear. Deletions cut 0 bases from V and 1 base from J, with 4 bases between. The CDR3 covers 13 residues. CDR1 and CDR2 from the germline V gene are SGHRS and YFSETQ.

The count of this clone is one. The chain employs TRBV10-3 and TRBJ1-5; D gene ambiguous. CDR1 is ENHRY and CDR2 is SYGVKD in the germline V gene. This CDR3 is built from 15 residues. V dropped 4 bases and J dropped 1 base, with 11 bases sitting between them. CDR3 DNA sequence: TGTGCCATCAGTGCCGATTTGGCAAGCAATCAGCCCCAGCATTTT. It yields the protein CAISADLASNQPQHF.

The chain combines TRBV2 with TRBJ1-2; D perhaps matches TRBD1 (6 bases). The germline CDR1 and CDR2 sequences are SNHLY and FYNNEI. Trimming took off 8 bases at V and 2 bases at J, with 15 bases between the two ends. The CDR3 is made up of 14 amino acids. CDR3: CASDVGDTNYGYTF. Written as DNA, the CDR3 is TGTGCCAGCGATGTCGGGGACACCAACTATGGCTACACCTTC.

This chain links TRBV19 with TRBJ2-4, with D tentatively TRBD1 (6 bases). V was pared by 1 base and J by 6 bases, with 22 bases between. The germline gives CDR1 LNHDA, CDR2 SQIVND (reference sequence). The CDR3 length is 18 residues. The CDR3 reads CASSIVSSDRPTLNIQYF. CDR3 DNA sequence: TGTGCCAGTAGTATAGTTTCCTCGGACAGACCGACCTTAAACATTCAGTACTTC.

This clone was found once. The genes are TRBV9 and TRBJ2-1; 7 bases align to TRBD1. The length of the CDR3 is 15 residues. Germline assignment: CDR1 SGDLS and CDR2 YYNGEE. Germline trimming cut 4 bases from V and 3 bases from J; bases unmatched to any gene: 7. CDR3 loop: CASSQGQVNYNEQFF. In DNA, the CDR3 is TGTGCCAGCAGCCAAGGACAGGTTAACTACAATGAGCAGTTCTTC.